This T cell receptor (beta chain) was identified in a study of blood T cell repertoires in COVID-19. Study-level information: Acute-phase and convalescent COVID-19 samples originated in the United States, Italy and Spain. T cells, B-cell-depleted T cells, or PBMCs provided the cDNA or gDNA that served as material.

Methods used by the authors: Cell counts per sample came from amplifying reference gene primers. TCRdb's copy holds only in-frame clones and misses some; the assay was immunoSEQ multiplex PCR. V and J calls and clone size are as listed in that table; D and trimming were resolved from the DNA. The profile shows about 140,000 clones, approximately 80% of them singletons. The germline V gene has CDR1 SGHTA and CDR2 FQGNSA. The V end was cut by 5 bases, the J end by 2 bases, with 15 bases between. This CDR3 is 15 amino acids long. The specimen was peripheral blood. This clonotype originated in a man in his forties or fifties with acute or convalescent COVID-19. The V and J genes are TRBV7-2 and TRBJ2-5; TRBD1 might be the D (5 bases). The CDR3 region is CASSDVRGPQETQYF. As DNA, the CDR3 is TGTGCCAGCAGCGACGTAAGGGGTCCACAAGAGACCCAGTACTTC.